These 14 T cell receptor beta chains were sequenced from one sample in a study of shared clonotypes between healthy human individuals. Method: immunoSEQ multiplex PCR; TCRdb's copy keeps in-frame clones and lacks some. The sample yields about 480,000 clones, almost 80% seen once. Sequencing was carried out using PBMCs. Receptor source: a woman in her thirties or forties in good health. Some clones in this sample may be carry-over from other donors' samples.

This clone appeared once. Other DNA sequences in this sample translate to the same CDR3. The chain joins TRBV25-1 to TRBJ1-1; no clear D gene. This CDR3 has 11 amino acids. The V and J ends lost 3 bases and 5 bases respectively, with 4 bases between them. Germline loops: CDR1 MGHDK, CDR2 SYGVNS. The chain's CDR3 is CASSENTEAFF. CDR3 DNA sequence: TGTGCCAGCAGTGAGAATACTGAAGCTTTCTTT.

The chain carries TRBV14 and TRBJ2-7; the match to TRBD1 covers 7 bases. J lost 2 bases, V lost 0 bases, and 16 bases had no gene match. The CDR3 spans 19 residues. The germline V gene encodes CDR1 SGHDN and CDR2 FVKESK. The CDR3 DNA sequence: TGTGCCAGCAGCCAAGATCCGCGGACAGGACTGGGGCTTCCCTACGAGCAGTACTTC. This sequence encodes CASSQDPRTGLGLPYEQYF.

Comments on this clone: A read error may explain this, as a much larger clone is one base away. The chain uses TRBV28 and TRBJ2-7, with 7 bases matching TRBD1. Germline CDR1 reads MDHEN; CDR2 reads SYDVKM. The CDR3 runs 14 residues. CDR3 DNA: TGTGCCTGCAGTTTAATAGGGGGCCCCTACGAGCAGTACTTC. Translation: CACSLIGGPYEQYF.

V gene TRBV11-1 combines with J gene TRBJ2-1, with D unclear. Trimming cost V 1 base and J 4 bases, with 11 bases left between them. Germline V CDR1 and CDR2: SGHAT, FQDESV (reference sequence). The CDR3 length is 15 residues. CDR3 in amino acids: CASSLGPSSYNEQFF. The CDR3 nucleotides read TGTGCCAGCAGCTTAGGTCCCTCCTCGTACAATGAGCAGTTCTTC. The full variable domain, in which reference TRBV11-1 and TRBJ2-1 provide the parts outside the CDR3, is EAEVAQSPRYKITEKSQAVAFWCDPISGHATLYWYRQILGQGPELLVQFQDESVVDDSQLPKDRFSAERLKGVDSTLKIQPAELGDSAMYLCASSLGPSSYNEQFFGPGTRLTVL.

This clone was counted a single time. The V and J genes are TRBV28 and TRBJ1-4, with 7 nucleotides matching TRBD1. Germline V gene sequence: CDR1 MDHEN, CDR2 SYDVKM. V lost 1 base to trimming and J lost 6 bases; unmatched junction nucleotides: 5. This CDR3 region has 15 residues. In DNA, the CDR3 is TGTGCCAGCAGTTTATCGGTCAGGGGGTATGAAAAACTGTTTTTT. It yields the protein CASSLSVRGYEKLFF.

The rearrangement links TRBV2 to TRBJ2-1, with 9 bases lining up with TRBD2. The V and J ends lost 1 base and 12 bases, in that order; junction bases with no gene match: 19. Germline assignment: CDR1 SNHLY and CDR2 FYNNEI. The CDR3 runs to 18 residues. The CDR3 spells CASSEGRTAGGYSGGQFF. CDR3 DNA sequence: TGTGCCAGCAGTGAAGGTCGCACGGCGGGAGGGTACTCAGGTGGGCAGTTCTTC. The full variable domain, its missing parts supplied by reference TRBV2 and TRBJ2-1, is EPEVTQTPSHQVTQMGQEVILRCVPISNHLYFYWYRQILGQKVEFLVSFYNNEISEKSEIFDDQFSVERPDGSNFTLKIRSTKLEDSAMYFCASSEGRTAGGYSGGQFFGPGTRLTVL.

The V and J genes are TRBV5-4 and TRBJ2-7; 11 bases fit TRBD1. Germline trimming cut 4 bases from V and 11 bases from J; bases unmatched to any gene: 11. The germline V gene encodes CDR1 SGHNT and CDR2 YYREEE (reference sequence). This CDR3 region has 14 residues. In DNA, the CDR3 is TGTGCCAGCAGCACCGGACAGGGGGCGTTGCTTGAGTACTTC. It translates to CASSTGQGALLEYF.

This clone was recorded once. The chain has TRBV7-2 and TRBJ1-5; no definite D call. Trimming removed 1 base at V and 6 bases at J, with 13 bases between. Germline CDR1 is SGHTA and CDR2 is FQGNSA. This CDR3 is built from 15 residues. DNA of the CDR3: TGTGCCAGCAGCTTAGAAGCCGGTCTCGGTCAGCCCCAGCATTTT. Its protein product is CASSLEAGLGQPQHF. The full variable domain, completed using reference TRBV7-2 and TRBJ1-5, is GAGVSQSPSNKVTEKGKDVELRCDPISGHTALYWYRQSLGQGLEFLIYFQGNSAPDKSGLPSDRFSAERTGGSVSTLTIQRTQQEDSAVYLCASSLEAGLGQPQHFGDGTRLSIL.

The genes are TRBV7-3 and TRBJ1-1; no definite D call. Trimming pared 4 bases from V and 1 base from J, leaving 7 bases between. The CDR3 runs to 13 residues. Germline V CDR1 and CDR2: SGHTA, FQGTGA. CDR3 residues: CASSSGRNTEAFF. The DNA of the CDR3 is TGTGCCAGCAGCTCCGGGAGGAACACTGAAGCTTTCTTT.

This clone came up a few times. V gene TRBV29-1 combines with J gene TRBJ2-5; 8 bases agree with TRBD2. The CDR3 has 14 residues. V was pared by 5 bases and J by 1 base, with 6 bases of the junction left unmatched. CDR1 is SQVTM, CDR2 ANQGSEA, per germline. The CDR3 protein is CSVPTSGSQETQYF. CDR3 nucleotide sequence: TGCAGCGTTCCTACTAGCGGCTCCCAAGAGACCCAGTACTTC.

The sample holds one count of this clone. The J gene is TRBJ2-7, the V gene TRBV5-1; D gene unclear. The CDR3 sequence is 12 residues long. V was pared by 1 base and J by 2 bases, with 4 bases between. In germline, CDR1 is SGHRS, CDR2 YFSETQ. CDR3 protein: CASSLFAYEQYF. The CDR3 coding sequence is TGCGCCAGCAGCTTGTTCGCCTACGAGCAGTACTTC.

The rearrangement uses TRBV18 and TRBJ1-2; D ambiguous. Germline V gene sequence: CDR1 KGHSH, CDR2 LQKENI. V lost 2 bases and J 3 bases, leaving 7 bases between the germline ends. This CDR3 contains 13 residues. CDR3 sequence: CASSPRFDYGYTF. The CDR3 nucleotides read TGTGCCAGCTCACCAAGGTTCGACTATGGCTACACCTTC.

The CDR3 reads CASSLVNQGSATGELFF. CDR3 sequence (DNA): TGTGCCAGCAGCTTAGTCAACCAGGGCTCGGCGACCGGGGAGCTGTTTTTT. The chain employs TRBV7-2 and TRBJ2-2, with D maybe TRBD1 (5 bases). Per the germline V gene, CDR1 is SGHTA and CDR2 is FQGNSA. This CDR3 contains 17 residues. With 1 base removed from V and 5 bases from J, the gap between germline ends came to 17 bases.

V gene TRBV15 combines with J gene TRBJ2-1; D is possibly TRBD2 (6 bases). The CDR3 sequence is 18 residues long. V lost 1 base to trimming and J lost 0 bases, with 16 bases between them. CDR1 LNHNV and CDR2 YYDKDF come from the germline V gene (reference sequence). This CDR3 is CATSRGYRVGSSYNEQFF. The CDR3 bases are TGTGCCACCAGCAGAGGATATAGGGTCGGGAGCTCCTACAATGAGCAGTTCTTC.